This entry lists 28 T cell receptor beta chains sequenced from one sample in a study of blood T cell repertoires in COVID-19. The repertoire was sequenced with immunoSEQ multiplex PCR; TCRdb's copy has only in-frame clones and lacks some. The sample carries around 150,000 clones, 84% recorded once. The sample taken for sequencing was peripheral blood. The receptors come from a woman of 80 years or more with acute or convalescent COVID-19.

To note about this clone: The sample has other DNA sequences that encode this CDR3 too. The V call is TRBV5-1, the J call TRBJ1-2; 11 positions match TRBD1. V was pared by 4 bases and J by 4 bases, with 3 bases of the junction left unmatched. The CDR3 contains 14 residues. Germline V gene sequence: CDR1 SGHRS, CDR2 YFSETQ. This CDR3 is CASSLGTGGYGYTF. The CDR3 coding sequence is TGCGCCAGCAGCCTAGGGACAGGGGGCTATGGCTACACCTTC.

The chain recombines TRBV7-2 with TRBJ1-4; maybe TRBD1 (5 bases). Germline V lookup: CDR1 SGHTA, CDR2 FQGNSA. CDR3 length: 15 amino acids. Between the trimmed V and J ends, which lost 0 bases and 5 bases, there was a span of 10 bases. CDR3 in DNA: TGTGCCAGCAGCTTAGCGTCCGGGGGAAATGAAAAACTGTTTTTT. Translated, it gives CASSLASGGNEKLFF.

The chain uses TRBV19 and TRBJ1-4; D is ambiguous. The germline V gene has CDR1 LNHDA and CDR2 SQIVND (reference sequence). Between the trimmed V and J ends, which lost 1 base and 0 bases, there was a span of 3 bases. CDR3 length: 14 amino acids. CDR3 sequence reads: CASSIVTTNEKLFF. CDR3 DNA: TGTGCCAGTAGTATAGTCACAACTAATGAAAAACTGTTTTTT.

CDR3 coding DNA: TGTGCCAGCAGCTCGGGGGGGTCTTCAAATCAGCCCCAGCATTTT. Residues: CASSSGGSSNQPQHF. The chain combines TRBV7-2 with TRBJ1-5, with a possible D match to TRBD1 (5 bases). CDR1 is SGHTA and CDR2 is FQGNSA in the germline V gene. CDR3 length: 15 residues. V was trimmed by 4 bases and J by 4 bases, leaving 14 bases between them.

Remarks on this clone: This sample includes further DNA sequences coding for the same CDR3. The V gene is TRBV7-2, the J gene TRBJ2-5; TRBD2 aligns across 12 bases. The CDR3 runs to 15 residues. CDR1 is SGHTA, CDR2 FQGNSA, per germline. With V trimmed by 2 bases and J by 2 bases, 0 bases remained unmatched. The CDR3 DNA follows: TGTGCCAGCAGCTTACTAGCGGGAGGGCAAGAGACCCAGTACTTC. Residues: CASSLLAGGQETQYF.

The rearrangement joins TRBV21-1 to TRBJ2-1; the D call in the table, TRBD1, was not verified against the DNA. TRBV21-1 is flagged as a pseudogene. The CDR3 runs to 14 residues. The CDR3 DNA reads TGTGCCAGCAGCAAGCGGACAGGGGACAATGAGCAGTTCTTC. Translating it yields CASSKRTGDNEQFF.

The CDR3 nucleotides read TGTGCCAGCAGCGCCCGAACTAGCGGGGGGATCTACAATGAGCAGTTCTTC. It encodes CASSARTSGGIYNEQFF. The chain employs TRBV9 and TRBJ2-1; 12 bases fit TRBD2. Trimming at V came to 3 bases and at J to 3 bases, leaving 7 bases not matched to a gene. From germline, CDR1 is SGDLS and CDR2 YYNGEE. The CDR3 spans 17 residues.

This clone was recorded once. This sequence joins TRBV7-3 and TRBJ2-3, with 12 nucleotides matching TRBD2. CDR1 and CDR2 (germline): SGHTA, FQGTGA. The CDR3 totals 16 residues. J gave up 2 bases and V 4 bases, and 4 bases lay outside the gene matches. The CDR3 DNA follows: TGTGCCAGCAGCTCCCTAGCGGGGGGGCTCACAGATACGCAGTATTTT. Translated: CASSSLAGGLTDTQYF.

This sequence joins TRBV5-1 and TRBJ1-2; 9 nucleotides agree with TRBD1. This CDR3 comprises 16 residues. Germline CDR1 SGHRS, CDR2 YFSETQ. The V gene end was trimmed by 1 base and the J gene end by 4 bases; junction bases not matched to a gene: 8. In DNA form, the CDR3 reads TGCGCCAGCAGCTTGACAGGGGGCGCTCGGGGCTATGGCTACACCTTC. Translation: CASSLTGGARGYGYTF.

The J gene is TRBJ1-1, the V gene TRBV18; maybe TRBD1 (5 bases). V gave up 2 bases and J gave up 7 bases, with 11 bases separating them. Germline CDR1 is KGHSH and CDR2 is LQKENI. The CDR3 length is 13 residues. CDR3 sequence reads: CASSPGSDIEAFF. CDR3 DNA: TGTGCCAGCTCACCAGGATCGGACATTGAAGCTTTCTTT.

In its sample, this clone was seen once. The V gene is TRBV18, the J gene TRBJ1-5; no clear D gene. V lost 2 bases, J lost 8 bases, and 7 bases lay in between. Germline loops: CDR1 KGHSH, CDR2 LQKENI. This CDR3 is 12 amino acids long. The CDR3 DNA reads as TGTGCCAGCTCACCAGCGGCGGAGCCCCAGCATTTT. Translating it yields CASSPAAEPQHF.

This chain links TRBV5-1 with TRBJ1-5; D not resolved. The CDR3 contains 15 residues. V was pared by 0 bases and J by 5 bases, with 12 bases between. Germline V CDR1 and CDR2: SGHRS, YFSETQ. The CDR3 loop is CASSLEYISHQPQHF. The CDR3 DNA is TGCGCCAGCAGCTTGGAATACATCTCTCATCAGCCCCAGCATTTT. Looking up the rest from reference TRBV5-1 and TRBJ1-5 gives the full variable domain: KAGVTQTPRYLIKTRGQQVTLSCSPISGHRSVSWYQQTPGQGLQFLFEYFSETQRNKGNFPGRFSGRQFSNSRSEMNVSTLELGDSALYLCASSLEYISHQPQHFGDGTRLSIL.

CDR3 sequence (DNA): TGTGCCAGCAGTTCTCTGGACTGGTCCTACAATGAGCAGTTCTTC. Protein sequence: CASSSLDWSYNEQFF. This chain uses TRBV6-5 with TRBJ2-1; D may be TRBD2 (5 bases). Germline CDR1 and CDR2: MNHEY and SVGAGI. The V end lost 4 bases, the J end lost 1 base, and 11 bases lay between the germline ends. CDR3 length equals 15 residues.

This chain connects TRBV27 to TRBJ2-5; tentatively, D is TRBD2 (5 bases). Germline CDR1 MNHEY, CDR2 SMNVEV (reference sequence). V was pared by 6 bases and J by 2 bases, with 13 bases between. CDR3 size: 14 residues. Written as DNA, the CDR3 is TGTGCCAGCAGCCTAGCCGGGGATCAAGAGACCCAGTACTTC. Amino acid sequence: CASSLAGDQETQYF.

CDR3 DNA: TGTGCCAGCAGTGAAGCGCTTGTTAGCTGGGTTTGGAGCAATCAGCCCCAGCATTTT. Its translation: CASSEALVSWVWSNQPQHF. The chain links TRBV6-1 to TRBJ1-5; D uncertain. V was pared by 0 bases and J by 1 base, with 19 bases between. This CDR3 is 19 amino acids long. Germline V CDR1 and CDR2: MNHNS, SASEGT.

This chain joins TRBV19 and TRBJ2-5; a weak D match, TRBD2 (5 bases). Germline loops: CDR1 LNHDA, CDR2 SQIVND (reference sequence). The CDR3 is made up of 17 amino acids. V was trimmed by 7 bases and J by 2 bases, leaving 23 bases between them. The CDR3 loop is CASTPSNSGWRQETQYF. CDR3 bases: TGTGCCAGTACCCCCTCCAACAGCGGCTGGAGGCAAGAGACCCAGTACTTC.

The J gene is TRBJ1-5, the V gene TRBV29-1, with 9 bases matching TRBD1. The CDR3 is made up of 14 amino acids. The trim removed 4 bases at V and 6 bases at J, leaving 7 bases unmatched. Germline CDR1 is SQVTM and CDR2 is ANQGSEA. This chain's CDR3 is CSVAVDRGGQPQHF. The CDR3 nucleotides are TGCAGCGTTGCCGTCGACAGGGGGGGTCAGCCCCAGCATTTT.

The V call is TRBV9, the J call TRBJ2-1; 10 bases fit TRBD2. CDR1 is SGDLS, CDR2 YYNGEE, per germline. The CDR3 contains 15 residues. The trim removed 0 bases at V and 6 bases at J, leaving 3 bases unmatched. The CDR3 nucleotides are TGTGCCAGCAGCGTAGAGGGGACTAGCGCCAATGAGCAGTTCTTC. This gives the protein CASSVEGTSANEQFF. The full variable domain, in which reference TRBV9 and TRBJ2-1 provide the parts outside the CDR3, is DSGVTQTPKHLITATGQRVTLRCSPRSGDLSVYWYQQSLDQGLQFLIQYYNGEERAKGNILERFSAQQFPDLHSELNLSSLELGDSALYFCASSVEGTSANEQFFGPGTRLTVL.

Only a few counts were recorded for this clone. The V gene is TRBV4-2, the J gene TRBJ1-4; a possible D gene is TRBD1 (5 bases). This CDR3 has 15 residues. Trimming stripped 4 bases from V and 7 bases from J, with 16 bases between. Germline V lookup: CDR1 LGHNA, CDR2 YNFKEQ. This CDR3 is CASSPRGGLGEKLFF. The DNA for the CDR3 is TGTGCCAGCAGCCCCCGTGGGGGGTTGGGTGAAAAACTGTTTTTT.

Concerning this clone itself: The sample contains more than one DNA sequence encoding this CDR3. The chain recombines TRBV2 with TRBJ2-7; D is perhaps TRBD1 (6 bases). The ends were cut back, 4 bases at V and 4 bases at J, with 8 bases in the middle. The germline V gene encodes CDR1 SNHLY and CDR2 FYNNEI. This CDR3 comprises 12 residues. In nucleotides, the CDR3 is TGTGCCAGCAGTGGACAGGCGTACGAGCAGTACTTC. Translating gives CASSGQAYEQYF.

The chain joins TRBV7-9 to TRBJ1-4, with D perhaps matching TRBD1 (6 bases). CDR1 and CDR2 from the germline V gene are SEHNR and FQNEAQ (reference sequence). This CDR3 has 14 amino acids. Trimming pared 4 bases from V and 8 bases from J, leaving 14 bases between. CDR3 nucleotides: TGTGCCAGCAGCTCAACCCTCAGGGGAGAAAAACTGTTTTTT. This translates into CASSSTLRGEKLFF.

The chain is built from TRBV27 and TRBJ2-7; 8 nucleotides match TRBD2. The ends lost 4 bases at V and 4 bases at J; junction bases unmatched: 12. Germline V gene sequence: CDR1 MNHEY, CDR2 SMNVEV (reference sequence). The CDR3 has 16 residues. Written as DNA, the CDR3 is TGTGCCAGCAGTTCCCTGGGGGTAGCGGGAAAATACGAGCAGTACTTC. This translates into CASSSLGVAGKYEQYF.

This chain joins TRBV7-9 and TRBJ1-4, with 8 positions matching TRBD1. CDR3 length: 15 amino acids. Trimming cost V 5 bases and J 8 bases; bases outside gene matches: 10. Germline values: CDR1 SEHNR, CDR2 FQNEAQ (reference sequence). CDR3 nucleotides: TGTGCCAGCAGCCCGGACAGGGCACTCGGAGAAAAACTGTTTTTT. This translates into CASSPDRALGEKLFF.

The rearrangement links TRBV14 to TRBJ2-5; 7 bases are a match to TRBD1. The CDR3 consists of 15 residues. From germline, CDR1 is SGHDN and CDR2 FVKESK. The V gene end was trimmed by 5 bases and the J gene end by 2 bases; junction bases not matched to a gene: 8. CDR3 amino acids: CASSALDRDQETQYF. In DNA form, the CDR3 reads TGTGCCAGCAGCGCCCTTGACAGGGATCAAGAGACCCAGTACTTC.

The chain employs TRBV14 and TRBJ1-2, with 11 positions matching TRBD1. The V segment lost 0 bases and the J segment 13 bases; nucleotides outside the gene matches: 7. Germline loops: CDR1 SGHDN, CDR2 FVKESK. The CDR3 is made up of 14 amino acids. The CDR3 DNA reads TGTGCCAGCAGCCAAGAAACCGGGACAGGGGGTCTCACCTTC. This translates into CASSQETGTGGLTF.

J is TRBJ2-7 and V is TRBV21-1; the tabulated D call, TRBD2, remains unverified against the DNA. TRBV21-1 is shown as a pseudogene. The length of the CDR3 is 13 residues. The CDR3 DNA reads as TGTGCCAGCACTTTTGCGGGAGAACGCGAGCAGTACTTC. This encodes CASTFAGEREQYF.

The rearrangement links TRBV5-6 to TRBJ1-1, with 8 bases aligning to TRBD1. Trimming at V came to 0 bases and at J to 0 bases, leaving 7 bases not matched to a gene. The germline CDR1 and CDR2 sequences are SGHDT and YYEEEE. The CDR3 has 17 amino acids. The CDR3 loop reads CASSLANRGLVNTEAFF. Written as DNA, the CDR3 is TGTGCCAGCAGCTTGGCCAACAGGGGGTTGGTGAACACTGAAGCTTTCTTT.

V is TRBV9 and J is TRBJ2-3; 7 bases line up with TRBD2. There are 16 residues in the CDR3. The germline CDR1 and CDR2 sequences are SGDLS and YYNGEE. V lost 3 bases and J lost 4; bases outside the gene matches: 11. CDR3 DNA sequence: TGTGCCAGCAGCGCCCGGGGCGGGAGCCTCCCAGATACGCAGTATTTT. It yields the protein CASSARGGSLPDTQYF.